This T cell receptor beta chain comes out of a study of T cells in Graves' hyperthyroidism and ophthalmopathy. V lost 4 bases, J lost 10 bases, and 10 bases lay in between. Germline lookup yields CDR1 SGHVS and CDR2 FNYEAQ. The CDR3 runs to 12 residues. This clonotype was detected only a few times. Amplification yielded TCR beta CDR3 regions, with RNA transcripts as the source. First-round RT-PCR targeting the TCR CDR3 was performed with the HTBI primer set. TCRdb passed the multiplex PCR reads through MiXCR, listing each CDR3 protein once. The table records roughly 800,000 distinct CDR3 sequences, about 38% of them present only once.

The material sequenced was blood. This sequence was found in a man aged 18 to 35 with Graves' hyperthyroidism. The chain has TRBV7-6 and TRBJ2-2; D is ambiguous. CDR3 in DNA: TGTGCCAGCAGCTCCTACTTGGAGGAGCTGTTTTTT. It specifies CASSSYLEELFF.